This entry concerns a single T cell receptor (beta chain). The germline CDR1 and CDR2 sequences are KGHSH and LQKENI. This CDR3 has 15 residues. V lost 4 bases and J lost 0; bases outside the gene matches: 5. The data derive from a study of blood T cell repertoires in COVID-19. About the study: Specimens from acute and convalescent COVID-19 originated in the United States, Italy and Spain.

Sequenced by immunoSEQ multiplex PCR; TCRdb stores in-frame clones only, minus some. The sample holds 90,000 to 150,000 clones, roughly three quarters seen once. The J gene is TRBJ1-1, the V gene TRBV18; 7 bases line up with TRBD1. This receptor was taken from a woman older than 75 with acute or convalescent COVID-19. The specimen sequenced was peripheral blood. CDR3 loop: CASSRGTVLNTEAFF. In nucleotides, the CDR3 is TGTGCCAGCTCACGAGGGACAGTGCTGAACACTGAAGCTTTCTTT.